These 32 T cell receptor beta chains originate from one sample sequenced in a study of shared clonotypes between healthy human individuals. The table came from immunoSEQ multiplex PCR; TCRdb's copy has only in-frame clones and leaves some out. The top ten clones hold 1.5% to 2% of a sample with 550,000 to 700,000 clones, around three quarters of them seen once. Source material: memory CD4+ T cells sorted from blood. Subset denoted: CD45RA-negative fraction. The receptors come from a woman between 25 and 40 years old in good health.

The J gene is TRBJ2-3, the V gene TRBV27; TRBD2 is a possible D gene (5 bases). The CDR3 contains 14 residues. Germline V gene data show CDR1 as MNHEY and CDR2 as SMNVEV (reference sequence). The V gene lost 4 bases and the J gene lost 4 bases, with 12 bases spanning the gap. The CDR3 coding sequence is TGTGCCAGCAGTTCTATCGGGCGGGCAGATACGCAGTATTTT. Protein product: CASSSIGRADTQYF.

The CDR3 protein is CATKPDRWIYGYTF. For the CDR3, the DNA is TGTGCCACCAAACCGGACAGGTGGATATATGGCTACACCTTC. V gene TRBV15 combines with J gene TRBJ1-2, with 7 bases aligning to TRBD1. Germline trimming cut 7 bases from V and 5 bases from J; bases unmatched to any gene: 10. The CDR3 consists of 14 residues. Per the germline V gene, CDR1 is LNHNV and CDR2 is YYDKDF (reference sequence).

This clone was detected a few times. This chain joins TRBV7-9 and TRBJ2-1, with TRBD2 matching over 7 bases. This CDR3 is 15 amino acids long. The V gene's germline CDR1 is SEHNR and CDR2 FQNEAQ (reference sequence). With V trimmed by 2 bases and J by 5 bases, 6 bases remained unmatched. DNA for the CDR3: TGTGCCAGCAGCTTACTGTCTAGCGGTAACAATGAGCAGTTCTTC. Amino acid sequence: CASSLLSSGNNEQFF.

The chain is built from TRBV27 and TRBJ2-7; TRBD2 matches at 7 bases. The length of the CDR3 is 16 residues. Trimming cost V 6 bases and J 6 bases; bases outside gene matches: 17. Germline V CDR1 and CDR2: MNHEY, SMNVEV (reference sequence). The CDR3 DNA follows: TGTGCCAGCAGCCCTAAGTCGGGGCCCGGGGGGATCGAGCAGTACTTC. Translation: CASSPKSGPGGIEQYF.

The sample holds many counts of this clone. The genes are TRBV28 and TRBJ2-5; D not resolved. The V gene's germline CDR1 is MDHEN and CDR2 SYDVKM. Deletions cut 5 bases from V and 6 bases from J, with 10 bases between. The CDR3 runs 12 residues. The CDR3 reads CASSPPQKTQYF. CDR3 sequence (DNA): TGTGCCAGCAGTCCCCCCCAGAAGACCCAGTACTTC.

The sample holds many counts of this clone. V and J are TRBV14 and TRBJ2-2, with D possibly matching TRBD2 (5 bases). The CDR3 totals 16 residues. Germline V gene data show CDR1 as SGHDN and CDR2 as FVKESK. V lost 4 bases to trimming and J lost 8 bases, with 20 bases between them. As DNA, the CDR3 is TGTGCCAGCAGCCTATCCCCCAGCGGCACGGGAGGGGAGCTGTTTTTT. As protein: CASSLSPSGTGGELFF.

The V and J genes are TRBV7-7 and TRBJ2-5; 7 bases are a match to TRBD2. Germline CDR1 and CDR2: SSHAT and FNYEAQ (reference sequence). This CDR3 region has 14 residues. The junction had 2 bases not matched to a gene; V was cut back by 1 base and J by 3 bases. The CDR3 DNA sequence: TGTGCCAGCAGCTTAGGCCTAGCGGAAGAGACCCAGTACTTC. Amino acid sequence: CASSLGLAEETQYF.

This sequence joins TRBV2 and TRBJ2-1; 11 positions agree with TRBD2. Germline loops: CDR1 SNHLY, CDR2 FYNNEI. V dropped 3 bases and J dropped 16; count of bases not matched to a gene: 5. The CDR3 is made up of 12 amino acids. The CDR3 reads CASSDGTSGPFF. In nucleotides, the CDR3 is TGTGCCAGCAGTGACGGGACTAGCGGACCCTTCTTC.

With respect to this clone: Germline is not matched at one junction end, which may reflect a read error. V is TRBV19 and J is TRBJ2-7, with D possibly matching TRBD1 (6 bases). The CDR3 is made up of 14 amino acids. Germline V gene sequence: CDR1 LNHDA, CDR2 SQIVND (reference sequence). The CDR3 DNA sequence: TGTGCCAGCAGGGGCCAGGACATCTCCCACGAGCAGTACTTC. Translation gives CASRGQDISHEQYF.

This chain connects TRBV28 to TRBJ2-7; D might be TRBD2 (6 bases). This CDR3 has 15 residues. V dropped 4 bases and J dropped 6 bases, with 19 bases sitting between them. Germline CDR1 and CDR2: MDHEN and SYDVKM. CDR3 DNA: TGTGCCAGCAGTTCCCCGGGTAGCGGCCTCTTCGAGCAGTACTTC. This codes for CASSSPGSGLFEQYF.

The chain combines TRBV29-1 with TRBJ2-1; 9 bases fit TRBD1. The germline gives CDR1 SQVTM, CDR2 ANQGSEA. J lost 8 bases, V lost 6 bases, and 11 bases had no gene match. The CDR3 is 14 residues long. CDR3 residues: CSVAGTGWLDEQFF. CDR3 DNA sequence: TGCAGCGTGGCCGGGACAGGGTGGTTGGATGAGCAGTTCTTC.

CDR3 region: CASSLGTGTDNEQFF. In nucleotides, the CDR3 is TGCGCCAGCAGCTTGGGAACCGGGACAGACAATGAGCAGTTCTTC. This chain links TRBV5-1 with TRBJ2-1, with 7 nucleotides matching TRBD1. V was clipped by 0 bases and J by 5 bases; unmatched bases: 5. Germline lookup yields CDR1 SGHRS and CDR2 YFSETQ. CDR3 size: 15 residues.

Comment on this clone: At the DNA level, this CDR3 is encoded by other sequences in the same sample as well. The CDR3 coding sequence is TGCGCCAGCAGCCTGGAGCGGCCCTCCTACAATGAGCAGTTCTTC. Its translation: CASSLERPSYNEQFF. The chain links TRBV5-1 to TRBJ2-1, with D perhaps TRBD2 (5 bases). The ends were cut back, 4 bases at V and 0 bases at J, with 11 bases in the middle. The CDR3 covers 15 residues. Germline loops: CDR1 SGHRS, CDR2 YFSETQ.

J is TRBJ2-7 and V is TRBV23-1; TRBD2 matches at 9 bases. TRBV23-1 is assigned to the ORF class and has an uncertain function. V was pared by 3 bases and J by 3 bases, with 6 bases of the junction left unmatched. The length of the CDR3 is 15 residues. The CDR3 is CASSHPSGRYYEQYF. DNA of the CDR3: TGCGCCAGCAGTCATCCGAGCGGGAGGTACTACGAGCAGTACTTC.

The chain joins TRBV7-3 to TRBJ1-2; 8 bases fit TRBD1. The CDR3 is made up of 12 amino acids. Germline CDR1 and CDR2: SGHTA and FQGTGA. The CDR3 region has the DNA TGTGCTGAGGGACAGGAAAACTATGGCTACACCTTC. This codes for CAEGQENYGYTF.

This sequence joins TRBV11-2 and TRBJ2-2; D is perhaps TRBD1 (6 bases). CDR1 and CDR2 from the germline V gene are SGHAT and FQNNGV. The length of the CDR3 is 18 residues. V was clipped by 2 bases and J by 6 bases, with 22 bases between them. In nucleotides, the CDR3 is TGTGCCAGCAGCTTACTGAAAATGACAGGTTCCTTCCCCGGGGAGCTGTTTTTT. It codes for CASSLLKMTGSFPGELFF. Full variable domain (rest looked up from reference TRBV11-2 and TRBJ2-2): EAGVAQSPRYKIIEKRQSVAFWCNPISGHATLYWYQQILGQGPKLLIQFQNNGVVDDSQLPKDRFSAERLKGVDSTLKIQPAKLEDSAVYLCASSLLKMTGSFPGELFFGEGSRLTVL.

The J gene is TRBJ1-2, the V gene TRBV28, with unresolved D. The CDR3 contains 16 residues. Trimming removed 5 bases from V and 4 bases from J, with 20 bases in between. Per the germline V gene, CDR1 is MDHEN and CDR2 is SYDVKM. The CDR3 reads CASSDIRTETFYGYTF. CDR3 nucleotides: TGTGCCAGCAGTGACATCAGGACGGAAACTTTCTATGGCTACACCTTC.

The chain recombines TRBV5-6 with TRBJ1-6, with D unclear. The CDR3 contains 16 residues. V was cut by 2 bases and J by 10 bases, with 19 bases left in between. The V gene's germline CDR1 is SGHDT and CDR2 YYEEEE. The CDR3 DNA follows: TGTGCCAGCAGCTTCGCCTCGGGAGTCCTCCCGTCACCCCTCCACTTT. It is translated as CASSFASGVLPSPLHF.

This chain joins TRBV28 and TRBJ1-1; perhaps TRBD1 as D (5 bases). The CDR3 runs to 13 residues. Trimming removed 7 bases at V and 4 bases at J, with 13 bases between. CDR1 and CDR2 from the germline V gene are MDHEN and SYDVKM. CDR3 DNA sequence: TGTGCCAGCAAAAGGGGCTTGGCCACTGAAGCTTTCTTT. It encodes CASKRGLATEAFF.

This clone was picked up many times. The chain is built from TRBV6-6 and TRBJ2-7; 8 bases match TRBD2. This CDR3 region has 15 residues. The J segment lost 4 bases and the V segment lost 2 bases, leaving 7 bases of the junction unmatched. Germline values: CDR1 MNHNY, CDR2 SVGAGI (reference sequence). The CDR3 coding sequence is TGTGCCAGCAGTTACGGCTCGGCTAGCGGGTACGAGCAGTACTTC. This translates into CASSYGSASGYEQYF.

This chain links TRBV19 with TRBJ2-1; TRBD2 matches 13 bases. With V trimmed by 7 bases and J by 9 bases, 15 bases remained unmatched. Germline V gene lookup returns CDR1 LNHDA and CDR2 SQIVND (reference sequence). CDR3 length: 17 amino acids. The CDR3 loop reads CASTLTPGLAGEGEQFF. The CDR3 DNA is TGTGCCAGTACCTTAACCCCCGGACTAGCGGGAGAGGGTGAGCAGTTCTTC.

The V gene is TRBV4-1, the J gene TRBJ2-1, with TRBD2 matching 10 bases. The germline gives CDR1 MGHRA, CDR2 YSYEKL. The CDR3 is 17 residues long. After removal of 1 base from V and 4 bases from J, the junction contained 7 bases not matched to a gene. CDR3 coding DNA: TGCGCCAGCAGCCAAGGACTAGCGGGCTTTGTTTACAATGAGCAGTTCTTC. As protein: CASSQGLAGFVYNEQFF.

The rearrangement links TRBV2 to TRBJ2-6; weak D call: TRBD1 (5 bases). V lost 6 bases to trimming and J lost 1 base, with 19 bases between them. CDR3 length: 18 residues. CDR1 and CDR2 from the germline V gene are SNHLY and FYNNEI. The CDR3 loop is CASRPQGWRFSGANVLTF. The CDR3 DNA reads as TGTGCCAGCAGACCGCAGGGTTGGCGCTTTTCTGGGGCCAACGTCCTGACTTTC.

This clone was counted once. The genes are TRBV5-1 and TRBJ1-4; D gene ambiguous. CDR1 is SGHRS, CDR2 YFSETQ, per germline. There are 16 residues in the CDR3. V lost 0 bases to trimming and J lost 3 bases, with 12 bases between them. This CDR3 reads CASSLVQGPANEKLFF. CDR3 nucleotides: TGCGCCAGCAGCTTGGTACAAGGGCCGGCTAATGAAAAACTGTTTTTT.

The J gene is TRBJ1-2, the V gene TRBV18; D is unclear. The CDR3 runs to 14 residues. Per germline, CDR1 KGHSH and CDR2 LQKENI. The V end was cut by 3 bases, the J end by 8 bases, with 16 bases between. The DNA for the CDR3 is TGTGCCAGCTCACCGACGGACTCCTTGAGGGGCTACACCTTC. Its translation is CASSPTDSLRGYTF.

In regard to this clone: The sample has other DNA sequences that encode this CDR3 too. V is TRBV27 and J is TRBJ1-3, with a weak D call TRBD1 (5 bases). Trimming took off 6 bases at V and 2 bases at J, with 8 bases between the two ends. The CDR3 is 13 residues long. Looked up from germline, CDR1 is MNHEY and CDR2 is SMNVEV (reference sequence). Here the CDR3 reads CASRPGAGNTIYF. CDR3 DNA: TGTGCCAGCAGGCCGGGGGCTGGAAACACCATATATTTT.

CDR3 sequence reads: CASSEIGGTGTDTQYF. CDR3 nucleotides: TGCGCCAGCAGTGAGATTGGAGGGACAGGCACAGATACGCAGTATTTT. The V and J genes are TRBV10-1 and TRBJ2-3; D may be TRBD1 (7 bases). Germline CDR1 is WNHNN and CDR2 is SYGVQD (reference sequence). V lost 2 bases to trimming and J lost 1 base, with 13 bases between them. The CDR3 length is 16 residues.

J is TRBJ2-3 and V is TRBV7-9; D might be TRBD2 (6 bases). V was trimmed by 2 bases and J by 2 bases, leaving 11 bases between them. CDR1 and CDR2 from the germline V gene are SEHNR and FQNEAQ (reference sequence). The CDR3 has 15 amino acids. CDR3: CASSLKASATDTQYF. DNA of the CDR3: TGTGCCAGCAGCTTAAAGGCTAGCGCCACAGATACGCAGTATTTT.

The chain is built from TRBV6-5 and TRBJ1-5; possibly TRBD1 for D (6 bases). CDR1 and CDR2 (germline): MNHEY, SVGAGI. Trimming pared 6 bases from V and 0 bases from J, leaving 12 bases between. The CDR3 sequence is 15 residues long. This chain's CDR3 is CASSLGQNSNQPQHF. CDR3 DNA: TGTGCCAGCAGCCTTGGACAGAATAGCAATCAGCCCCAGCATTTT.

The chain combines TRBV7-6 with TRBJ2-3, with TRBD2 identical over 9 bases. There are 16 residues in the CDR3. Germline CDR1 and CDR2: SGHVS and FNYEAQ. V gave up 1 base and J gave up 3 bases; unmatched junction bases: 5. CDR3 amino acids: CASSLGLAGLTDTQYF. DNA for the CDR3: TGTGCCAGCAGCTTAGGTCTAGCGGGATTAACAGATACGCAGTATTTT. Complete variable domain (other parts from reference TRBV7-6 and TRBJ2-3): GAGVSQSPRYKVTKRGQDVALRCDPISGHVSLYWYRQALGQGPEFLTYFNYEAQQDKSGLPNDRFSAERPEGSISTLTIQRTEQRDSAMYRCASSLGLAGLTDTQYFGPGTRLTVL.

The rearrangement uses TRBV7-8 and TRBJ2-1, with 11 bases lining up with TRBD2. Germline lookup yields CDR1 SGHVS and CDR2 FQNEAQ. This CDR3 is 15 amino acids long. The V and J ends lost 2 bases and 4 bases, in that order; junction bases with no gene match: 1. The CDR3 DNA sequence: TGTGCCAGCAGCTTACTAGCGGGAGGTTACAATGAGCAGTTCTTC. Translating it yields CASSLLAGGYNEQFF.

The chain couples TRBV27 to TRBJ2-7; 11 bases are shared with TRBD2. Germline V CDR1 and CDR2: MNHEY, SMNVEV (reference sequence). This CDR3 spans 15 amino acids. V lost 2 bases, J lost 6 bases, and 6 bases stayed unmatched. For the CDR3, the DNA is TGTGCCAGCAGTTTAAGGCTAGCGGGAGGTTCCGAGCAGTACTTC. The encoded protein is CASSLRLAGGSEQYF.